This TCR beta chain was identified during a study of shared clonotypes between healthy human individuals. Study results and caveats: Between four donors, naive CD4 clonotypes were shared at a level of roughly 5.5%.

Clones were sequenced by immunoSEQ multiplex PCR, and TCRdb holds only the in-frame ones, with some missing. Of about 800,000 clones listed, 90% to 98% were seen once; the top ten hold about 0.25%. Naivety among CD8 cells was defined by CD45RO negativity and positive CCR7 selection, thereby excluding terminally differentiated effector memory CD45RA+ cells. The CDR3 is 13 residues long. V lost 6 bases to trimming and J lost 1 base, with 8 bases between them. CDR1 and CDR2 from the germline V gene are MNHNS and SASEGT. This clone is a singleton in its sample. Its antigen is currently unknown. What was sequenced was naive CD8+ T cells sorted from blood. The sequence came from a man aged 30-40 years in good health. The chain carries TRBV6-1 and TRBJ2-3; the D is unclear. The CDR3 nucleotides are TGTGCCAGCAGCGAGATAGGCACAGATACGCAGTATTTT. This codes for CASSEIGTDTQYF.